This record looks at one T cell receptor beta chain sequence and its context. Its antigen is not identified. These data are taken from a study of read filtering for tumor transcriptome and immune sequencing. Whole-study context: Transcriptome libraries were built from DNase-treated RNA. Findings and caveats of the study: This fraction held mixed bone marrow immune cells after CD138-negative sorting. About 80% of IR-seq clonotypes had one read, totaling approximately 3.5% of reads; RNA-seq: about 70% and 40%.

CDR3 length: 14 amino acids. V lost 5 bases and J lost 3, with 14 bases in between. From germline, CDR1 is SGHVS and CDR2 FNYEAQ. This library used around 400 ng RNA and molecular barcoded adaptors spanning alpha/delta and beta/gamma chains. TCRdb itself ran the reads through MiXCR, one entry per CDR3 protein. The top ten hold around a quarter of the sample, which has approximately 500 distinct CDR3 sequences, about four fifths seen once. Material for sequencing was a population of CD138-negative cells sorted from bone marrow. The V gene is TRBV7-6, the J gene TRBJ2-7; D not resolved. The receptor comes from a donor aged 40 or over with multiple myeloma. This table probably holds off-target reads from a library built for another chain. DNA for the CDR3: TGTGCCAGCAGCCCCCAGGCTCTAGGCTACGAGCAGTACTTC. Its translation: CASSPQALGYEQYF.